The source of this TCR beta chain is a study of T cells in Graves' hyperthyroidism and ophthalmopathy. Study-wide context: At initial diagnosis, before any treatment had begun, peripheral blood was obtained. Study observations and caveats: Expanded thyroid clonotypes (above 0.001) were mostly also found in blood.

The CDR3 regions of TCR beta were amplified from RNA transcripts. The HTBI primer set was used in a first-round RT-PCR of the TCR CDR3. MiXCR, applied by TCRdb to the multiplex PCR reads, yields one record per CDR3 protein. Seen here are a few hundred thousand distinct CDR3 sequences, approximately 13% observed once, and the top ten hold approximately 35%. V lost 0 bases to trimming and J lost 8 bases, with 10 bases between them. The CDR3 loop spans 13 amino acids. CDR1 and CDR2 (germline): MNHNS, SASEGT. Clinical Activity Scores of at least 3, NOSPECS grades of at least 4 and durations under 3 months characterized ophthalmopathy patients. With respect to this clonotype: Its specificity is unknown.

The receptor comes from a middle-aged woman with Graves' ophthalmopathy. Sequencing was performed on blood. This sequence joins TRBV6-1 and TRBJ1-2, with a tentative D call TRBD1 (5 bases). CDR3 residues: CASSEAPGRGYTF. CDR3 bases: TGTGCCAGCAGTGAAGCTCCAGGGAGAGGCTACACCTTC.